Listed here is a single T cell receptor (beta chain). Its matching antigen is unknown. It was with a sample-barcoded 5' primer and a J-beta primer mix that a second PCR of roughly 7 to 12 cycles was run. Using its own MiXCR run on the 5' RACE reads, TCRdb lists one record per CDR3 protein. Of 780,000 or so distinct CDR3 sequences listed, approximately 53% are singletons. These data are taken from a study of blood T cells in healthy people across ages. Study conclusions and caveats: Without sorted subsets, naive and antigen-experienced compartments could not be conclusively compared.

Germline V gives CDR1 MNHEY, CDR2 SVGAGI. The CDR3 runs to 11 residues. The V gene lost 6 bases and the J gene lost 11 bases, with 11 bases spanning the gap. Sequencing used blood. This chain joins TRBV6-5 and TRBJ2-1; either TRBD1 or TRBD2 may supply D (5 bases each). This clonotype originated in a man older than 75 in good health. CDR3 loop: CASRTGTQQFF. DNA for the CDR3: TGTGCCAGCAGAACCGGGACCCAGCAGTTCTTC.